The rows below give T cell receptor beta chains drawn from one sample of a study of a mutant IDH1 vaccine in newly diagnosed glioma. Clones were sequenced by immunoSEQ multiplex PCR, and TCRdb holds only the in-frame ones, with some missing. The sample has about 32,000 clones, about 80% seen once. The antigens these receptors bind are not known. This sample comprised PBMCs, obtained from a glioma patient whose treatment included an IDH1 peptide vaccine. These receptors were obtained from a woman in her thirties or forties with glioma. Each CDR3 is given with its conserved first and last residue. The order of the fields is clone size, D gene, J gene, V gene, CDR3 protein, CDR3 DNA. A D gene is named only where the DNA matches it firmly. Part of the rows lack a size; the others show once, few, many or a class for expanded clones.

. TRBD2 TRBJ2-7 TRBV7-2 CASSTGLAGVDEQYF TGTGCCAGCAGCACCGGACTAGCGGGGGTGGACGAGCAGTACTTC
. TRBD2 TRBJ2-1 TRBV10-3 CAISDGSGGVYNEQFF TGTGCCATCAGTGACGGTAGCGGGGGGGTCTACAATGAGCAGTTCTTC
. . TRBJ2-5 TRBV9 CASSVASSSWGEETQYF TGTGCCAGCAGCGTAGCTTCGTCGTCGTGGGGGGAAGAGACCCAGTACTTC
. . TRBJ2-3 TRBV19 CASSGRLLTDTQYF TGTGCCAGTAGCGGACGGTTACTCACAGATACGCAGTATTTT
. . TRBJ2-1 TRBV5-1 CASRTGDPNMDEQFF TGCGCCAGCAGGACGGGGGACCCGAATATGGATGAGCAGTTCTTC
. . TRBJ2-3 TRBV5-1 CASSPHPDTDTQYF TGCGCCAGCAGCCCGCACCCTGACACAGATACGCAGTATTTT
. . TRBJ1-2 TRBV9 CASSARQWLNYGYTF TGTGCCAGCAGCGCTCGACAGTGGCTAAACTATGGCTACACCTTC
. . TRBJ1-1 TRBV9 CASSVGYRAETEAFF TGTGCCAGCAGCGTAGGTTACAGGGCTGAGACTGAAGCTTTCTTT
. TRBD1 TRBJ2-1 TRBV5-8 CASSLQGVTYNEQFF TGTGCCAGCAGCTTACAGGGGGTAACCTACAATGAGCAGTTCTTC
. . TRBJ1-1 TRBV5-4 CASSPGGRAEAFF TGTGCCAGCAGCCCGGGGGGCCGGGCAGAAGCTTTCTTT
. TRBD1 TRBJ2-7 TRBV5-4 CASSSTPRGQGSYEQYF TGTGCCAGCAGCTCAACGCCCAGGGGACAGGGGTCCTACGAGCAGTACTTC
. TRBD2 TRBJ2-3 TRBV7-9 CASSPLYRGGRSTDTQYF TGTGCCAGCAGCCCCCTCTACCGGGGGGGACGTAGCACAGATACGCAGTATTTT
few . TRBJ2-3 TRBV6-5 CASSYKRGRTDTQYF TGTGCCAGCAGTTACAAACGGGGGCGCACAGATACGCAGTATTTT
few . TRBJ1-4 TRBV25-1 CASSAGNEKLFF TGTGCCAGCAGTGCCGGTAATGAAAAACTGTTTTTT
. . TRBJ1-2 TRBV30 CAWSRDAGYTF TGTGCCTGGAGCAGAGATGCTGGCTACACCTTC
. TRBD1 TRBJ1-1 TRBV29-1 CSVEEGRGLTEAFF TGCAGCGTTGAAGAAGGTAGGGGGCTGACTGAAGCTTTCTTT
. TRBD1 TRBJ1-2 TRBV7-2 CASSWGQGAAGYTF TGTGCCAGCAGCTGGGGACAGGGGGCGGCTGGCTACACCTTC
. TRBD2 TRBJ2-1 TRBV18 CASSPPSGGSYNEQFF TGTGCCAGCTCACCACCCAGCGGGGGCTCCTACAATGAGCAGTTCTTC
. . TRBJ2-7 TRBV29-1 CSVRLQESPYEQYF TGCAGCGTAAGATTACAGGAGTCTCCCTACGAGCAGTACTTC
. . TRBJ1-5 TRBV5-6 CASSLGLSQPQHF TGTGCCAGCAGCTTGGGGTTAAGTCAGCCCCAGCATTTT
. . TRBJ2-6 TRBV2 CASSEDITGANVLTF TGTGCCAGCAGTGAGGACATTACTGGGGCCAACGTCCTGACTTTC
. . TRBJ2-6 TRBV5-1 CASSLVKGPSSGANVLTF TGCGCCAGCAGCTTGGTAAAGGGGCCCAGCTCTGGGGCCAACGTCCTGACTTTC
. . TRBJ2-7 TRBV6-1 CASSSSPQSYEQYF TGTGCCAGCAGCTCATCCCCACAGTCCTACGAGCAGTACTTC
. . TRBJ2-3 TRBV6-6 CAGAFTDTQYF TGTGCTGGGGCGTTCACAGATACGCAGTATTTT
. TRBD2 TRBJ2-7 TRBV5-5 CASSSRLAGDLSYEQYF TGTGCCAGCAGCTCCAGACTAGCGGGGGACCTATCCTACGAGCAGTACTTC
. . TRBJ1-2 TRBV5-1 CASSSGIYGYTF TGCGCCAGCAGTTCCGGGATCTATGGCTACACCTTC
. . TRBJ2-5 TRBV10-1 CASSGTIGKEETQYF TGCGCCAGCAGTGGGACCATCGGAAAGGAAGAGACCCAGTACTTC
. . TRBJ1-3 TRBV30 CAWSVSSIHRRPGNTIYF TGTGCCTGGAGTGTCTCTAGTATCCACCGCCGCCCTGGAAACACCATATATTTT
. TRBD2 TRBJ2-3 TRBV29-1 CSVEIGSGGTNTDTQYF TGCAGCGTTGAAATAGGAAGCGGGGGGACAAACACAGATACGCAGTATTTT
. . TRBJ1-6 TRBV27 CASSPREVSPLHF TGTGCCAGCAGTCCCCGGGAGGTATCACCCCTCCACTTT
once . TRBJ2-5 TRBV4-3 CASSQDGHPGETQYF TGCGCCAGCAGCCAAGACGGACATCCAGGGGAGACCCAGTACTTC
few . TRBJ1-1 TRBV4-3 CASSLHRANTEAFF TGCGCCAGCAGCCTGCACAGGGCGAACACTGAAGCTTTCTTT
. . TRBJ1-3 TRBV7-8 CASSLEVRGSSGNTIYF TGTGCCAGCAGCTTAGAGGTCCGGGGGAGCTCTGGAAACACCATATATTTT
once TRBD1 TRBJ2-7 TRBV19 CASSIDGDRGYEQYF TGTGCCAGTAGTATAGATGGGGACAGGGGCTACGAGCAGTACTTC
. . TRBJ1-1 TRBV7-9 CASTSKRAEAFF TGTGCCAGCACTTCGAAGCGGGCTGAAGCTTTCTTT
. TRBD1 TRBJ2-7 TRBV5-1 CASSSGQGYEQYF TGCGCCAGCAGTAGCGGACAGGGCTACGAGCAGTACTTC
. . TRBJ1-6 TRBV5-1 CASSADANNSPLHF TGCGCCAGCAGCGCCGACGCAAATAATTCACCCCTCCACTTT
few . TRBJ1-2 TRBV4-1 CASSSRVLDGYTF TGCGCCAGCAGCTCTAGGGTTCTTGATGGCTACACCTTC
. . TRBJ2-2 TRBV14 CASSLTGLPNTGELFF TGTGCCAGCAGCCTTACCGGGCTTCCGAACACCGGGGAGCTGTTTTTT
few . TRBJ2-7 TRBV7-2 CASSRPRNEQYF TGTGCCAGCAGCCGGCCCCGGAACGAGCAGTACTTC
. . TRBJ1-6 TRBV6-5 CASSYVVFSASPLHF TGTGCCAGCAGTTACGTAGTCTTCTCGGCCTCACCCCTCCACTTT
. . TRBJ2-5 TRBV2 CASSRQETQYF TGTGCCAGCAGCCGCCAAGAGACCCAGTACTTC
. . TRBJ1-1 TRBV29-1 CSVEDEVREGTEAFF TGCAGCGTTGAAGATGAAGTAAGGGAAGGCACTGAAGCTTTCTTT
. . TRBJ2-5 TRBV29-1 CSVDFGLQETQYF TGCAGCGTTGACTTCGGGCTACAAGAGACCCAGTACTTC
. . TRBJ2-5 TRBV5-1 CASSYDRAWGETQYF TGCGCCAGCAGCTATGACCGGGCGTGGGGAGAGACCCAGTACTTC
. . TRBJ2-7 TRBV6-1 CASSEWGYEQYF TGTGCCAGCAGTGAATGGGGGTACGAGCAGTACTTC